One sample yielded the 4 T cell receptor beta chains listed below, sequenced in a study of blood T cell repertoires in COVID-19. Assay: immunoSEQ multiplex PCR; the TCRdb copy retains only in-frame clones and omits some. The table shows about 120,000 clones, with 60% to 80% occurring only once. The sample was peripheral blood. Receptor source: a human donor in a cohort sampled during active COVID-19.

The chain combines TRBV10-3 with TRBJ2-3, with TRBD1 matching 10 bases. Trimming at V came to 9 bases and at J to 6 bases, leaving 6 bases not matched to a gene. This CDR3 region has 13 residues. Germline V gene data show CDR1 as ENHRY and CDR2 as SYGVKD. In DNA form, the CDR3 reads TGTGCCATACGGGACAGGGGTAGGGATACGCAGTATTTT. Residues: CAIRDRGRDTQYF.

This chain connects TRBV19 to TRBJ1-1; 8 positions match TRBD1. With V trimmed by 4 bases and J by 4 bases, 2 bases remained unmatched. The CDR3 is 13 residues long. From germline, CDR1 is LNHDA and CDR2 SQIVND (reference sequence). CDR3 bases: TGTGCCAGTAGTACAGGGGGCGGCACTGAAGCTTTCTTT. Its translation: CASSTGGGTEAFF.

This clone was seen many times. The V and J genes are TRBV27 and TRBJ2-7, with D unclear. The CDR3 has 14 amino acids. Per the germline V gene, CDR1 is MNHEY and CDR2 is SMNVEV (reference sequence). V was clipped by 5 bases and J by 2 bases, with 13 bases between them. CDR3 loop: CASSPFLEAYEQYF. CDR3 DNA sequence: TGTGCCAGCAGTCCCTTCCTAGAGGCCTACGAGCAGTACTTC.

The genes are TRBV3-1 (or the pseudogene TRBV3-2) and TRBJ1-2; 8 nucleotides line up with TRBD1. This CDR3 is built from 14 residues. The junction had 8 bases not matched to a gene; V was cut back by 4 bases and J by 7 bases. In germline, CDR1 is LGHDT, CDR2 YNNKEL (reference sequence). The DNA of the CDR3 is TGTGCCAGCAGCCCCCGGACAGGGAGCAGTGGCTACACCTTC. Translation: CASSPRTGSSGYTF.